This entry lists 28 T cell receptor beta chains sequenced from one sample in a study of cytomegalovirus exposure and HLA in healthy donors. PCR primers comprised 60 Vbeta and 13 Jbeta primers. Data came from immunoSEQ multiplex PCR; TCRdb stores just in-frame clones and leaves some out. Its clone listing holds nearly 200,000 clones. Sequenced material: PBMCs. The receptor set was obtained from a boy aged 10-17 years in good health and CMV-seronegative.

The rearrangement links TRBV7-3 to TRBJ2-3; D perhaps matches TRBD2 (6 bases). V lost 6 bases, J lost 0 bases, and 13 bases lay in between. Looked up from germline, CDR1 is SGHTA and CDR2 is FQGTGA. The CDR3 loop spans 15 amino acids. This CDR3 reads CASRSIGTSTDTQYF. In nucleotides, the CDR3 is TGTGCCAGCAGGTCAATCGGGACTAGCACAGATACGCAGTATTTT.

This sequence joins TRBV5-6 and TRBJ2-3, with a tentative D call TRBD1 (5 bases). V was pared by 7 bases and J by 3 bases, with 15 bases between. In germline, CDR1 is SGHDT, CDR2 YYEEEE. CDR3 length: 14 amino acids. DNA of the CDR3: TGTGCCAGCTGGGTAGGGGCATTGACAGATACGCAGTATTTT. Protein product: CASWVGALTDTQYF.

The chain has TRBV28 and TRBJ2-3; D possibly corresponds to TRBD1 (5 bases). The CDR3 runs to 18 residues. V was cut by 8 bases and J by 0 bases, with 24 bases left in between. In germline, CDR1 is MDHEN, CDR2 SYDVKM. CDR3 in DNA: TGTGCCAGCTCACCGGTCCCAACCTCGACAGTTAGCACAGATACGCAGTATTTT. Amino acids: CASSPVPTSTVSTDTQYF.

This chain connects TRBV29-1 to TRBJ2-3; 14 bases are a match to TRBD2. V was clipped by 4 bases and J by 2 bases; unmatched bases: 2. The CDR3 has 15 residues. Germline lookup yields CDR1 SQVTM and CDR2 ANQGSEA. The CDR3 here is CSVGTSGGLTDTQYF. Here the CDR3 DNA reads TGCAGCGTTGGGACTAGCGGGGGGCTCACAGATACGCAGTATTTT.

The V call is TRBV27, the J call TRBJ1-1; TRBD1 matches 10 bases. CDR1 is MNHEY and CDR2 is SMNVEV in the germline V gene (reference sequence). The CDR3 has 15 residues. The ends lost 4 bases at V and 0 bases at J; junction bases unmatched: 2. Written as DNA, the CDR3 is TGTGCCAGCAGTTGGACAGGGGGGATGAACACTGAAGCTTTCTTT. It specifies CASSWTGGMNTEAFF.

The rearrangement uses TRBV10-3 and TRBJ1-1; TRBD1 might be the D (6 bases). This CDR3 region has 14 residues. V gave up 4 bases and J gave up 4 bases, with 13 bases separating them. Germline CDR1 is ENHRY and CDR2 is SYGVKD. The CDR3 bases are TGTGCCATCAGTGCAGGCACAGGGAGCACTGAAGCTTTCTTT. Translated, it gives CAISAGTGSTEAFF.

CDR3 sequence: CASSQPRTDTQYF. In DNA form, the CDR3 reads TGCGCCAGCAGCCAACCTAGGACAGATACGCAGTATTTT. The chain combines TRBV5-1 with TRBJ2-3; no reliable D call. V was trimmed by 4 bases and J by 3 bases, leaving 9 bases between them. From germline, CDR1 is SGHRS and CDR2 YFSETQ. The length of the CDR3 is 13 residues.

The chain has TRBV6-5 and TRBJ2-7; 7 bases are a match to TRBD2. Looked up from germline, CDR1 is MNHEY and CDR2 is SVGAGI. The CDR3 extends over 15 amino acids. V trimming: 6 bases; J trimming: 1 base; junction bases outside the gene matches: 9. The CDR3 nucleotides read TGTGCCAGCAGGGGCCGGTTGGGGGGGTCCTACGAGCAGTACTTC. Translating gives CASRGRLGGSYEQYF.

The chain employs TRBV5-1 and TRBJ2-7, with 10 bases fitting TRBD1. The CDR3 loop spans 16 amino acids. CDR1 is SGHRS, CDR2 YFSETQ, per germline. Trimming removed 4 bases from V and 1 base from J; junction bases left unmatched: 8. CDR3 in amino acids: CASSRDGGQGSYEQYF. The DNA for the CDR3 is TGCGCCAGCAGCAGAGACGGGGGACAGGGGTCCTACGAGCAGTACTTC. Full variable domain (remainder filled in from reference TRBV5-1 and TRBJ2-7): KAGVTQTPRYLIKTRGQQVTLSCSPISGHRSVSWYQQTPGQGLQFLFEYFSETQRNKGNFPGRFSGRQFSNSRSEMNVSTLELGDSALYLCASSRDGGQGSYEQYFGPGTRLTVT.

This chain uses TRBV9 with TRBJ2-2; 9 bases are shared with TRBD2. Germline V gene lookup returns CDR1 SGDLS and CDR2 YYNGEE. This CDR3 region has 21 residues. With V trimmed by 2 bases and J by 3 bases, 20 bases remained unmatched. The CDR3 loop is CASSVAHLRSGGLADTGELFF. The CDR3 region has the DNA TGTGCCAGCAGCGTGGCCCATCTTCGGAGCGGGGGGCTCGCGGACACCGGGGAGCTGTTTTTT.

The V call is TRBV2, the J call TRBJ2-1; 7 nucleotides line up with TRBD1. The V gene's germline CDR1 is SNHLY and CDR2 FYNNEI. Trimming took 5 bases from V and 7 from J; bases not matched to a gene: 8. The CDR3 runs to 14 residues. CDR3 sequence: CASSRTGPTNEQFF. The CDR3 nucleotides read TGTGCCAGCAGTCGGACAGGCCCTACGAATGAGCAGTTCTTC. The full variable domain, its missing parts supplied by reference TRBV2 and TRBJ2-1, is EPEVTQTPSHQVTQMGQEVILRCVPISNHLYFYWYRQILGQKVEFLVSFYNNEISEKSEIFDDQFSVERPDGSNFTLKIRSTKLEDSAMYFCASSRTGPTNEQFFGPGTRLTVL.

CDR3 nucleotide sequence: TGCGCCAGCAGTTCCCCTTTTGGGGGCAATAGCAATCAGCCCCAGCATTTT. This gives the protein CASSSPFGGNSNQPQHF. The genes are TRBV5-1 and TRBJ1-5; TRBD1 is a possible D gene (6 bases). The length of the CDR3 is 17 residues. Germline CDR1 is SGHRS and CDR2 is YFSETQ. Trimming left V 5 bases short and J 0 bases short, with 18 bases between.

CDR3 protein: CASSLGSPGTGAYGYTF. CDR3 nucleotide sequence: TGTGCCAGCAGCTTAGGGAGCCCCGGGACAGGGGCTTATGGCTACACCTTC. V gene TRBV7-2 combines with J gene TRBJ1-2; 10 bases agree with TRBD1. Germline loops: CDR1 SGHTA, CDR2 FQGNSA. The CDR3 consists of 17 residues. Trimming at V came to 1 base and at J to 5 bases, leaving 10 bases not matched to a gene.

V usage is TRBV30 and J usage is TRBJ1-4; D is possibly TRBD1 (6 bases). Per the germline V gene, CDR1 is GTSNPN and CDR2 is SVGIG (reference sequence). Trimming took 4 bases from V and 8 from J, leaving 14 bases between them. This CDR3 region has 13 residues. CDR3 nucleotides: TGTGCCTGGATGGGACAACCCAGAGAAAAACTGTTTTTT. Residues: CAWMGQPREKLFF.

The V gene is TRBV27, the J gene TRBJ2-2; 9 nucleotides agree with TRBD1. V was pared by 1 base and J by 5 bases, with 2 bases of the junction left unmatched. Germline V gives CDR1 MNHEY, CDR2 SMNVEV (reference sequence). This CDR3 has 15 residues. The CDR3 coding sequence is TGTGCCAGCAGTTTATATGACAGGGGGACCGGGGAGCTGTTTTTT. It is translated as CASSLYDRGTGELFF.

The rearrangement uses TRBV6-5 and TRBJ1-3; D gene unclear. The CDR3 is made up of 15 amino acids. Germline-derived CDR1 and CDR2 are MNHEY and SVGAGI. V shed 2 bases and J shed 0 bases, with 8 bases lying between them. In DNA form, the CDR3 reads TGTGCCAGCAGTTACGGACTCTCCTCTGGAAACACCATATATTTT. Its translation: CASSYGLSSGNTIYF.

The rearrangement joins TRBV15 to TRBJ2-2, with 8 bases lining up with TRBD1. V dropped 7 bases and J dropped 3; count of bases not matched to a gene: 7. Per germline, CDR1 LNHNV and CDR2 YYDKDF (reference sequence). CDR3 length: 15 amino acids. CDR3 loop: CATKTGAGDTGELFF. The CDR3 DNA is TGTGCCACCAAGACAGGGGCAGGGGACACCGGGGAGCTGTTTTTT.

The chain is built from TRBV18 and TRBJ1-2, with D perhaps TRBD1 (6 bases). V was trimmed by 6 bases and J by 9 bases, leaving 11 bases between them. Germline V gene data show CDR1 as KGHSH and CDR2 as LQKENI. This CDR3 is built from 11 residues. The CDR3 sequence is CASSSQGRYTF. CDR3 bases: TGTGCCAGCTCGTCACAGGGTCGCTACACCTTC.

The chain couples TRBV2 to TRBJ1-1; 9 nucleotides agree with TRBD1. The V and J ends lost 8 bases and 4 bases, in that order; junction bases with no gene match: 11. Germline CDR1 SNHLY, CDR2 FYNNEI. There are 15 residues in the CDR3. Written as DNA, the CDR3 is TGTGCCAGCGAGGACAGGGGACGGTGGGGCACTGAAGCTTTCTTT. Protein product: CASEDRGRWGTEAFF.

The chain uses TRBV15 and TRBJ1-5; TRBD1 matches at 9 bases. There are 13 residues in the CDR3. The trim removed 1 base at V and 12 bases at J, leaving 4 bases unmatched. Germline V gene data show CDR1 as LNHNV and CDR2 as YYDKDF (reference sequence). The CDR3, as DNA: TGTGCCACCAGCAGAGTCCAGGACAGGGGCCAGCATTTT. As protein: CATSRVQDRGQHF.

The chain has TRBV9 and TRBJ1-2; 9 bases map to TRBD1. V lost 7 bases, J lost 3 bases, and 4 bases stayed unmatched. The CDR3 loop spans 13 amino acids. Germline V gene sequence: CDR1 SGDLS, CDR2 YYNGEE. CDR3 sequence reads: CASATGGYYGYTF. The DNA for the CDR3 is TGTGCCAGCGCGACAGGGGGATACTATGGCTACACCTTC.

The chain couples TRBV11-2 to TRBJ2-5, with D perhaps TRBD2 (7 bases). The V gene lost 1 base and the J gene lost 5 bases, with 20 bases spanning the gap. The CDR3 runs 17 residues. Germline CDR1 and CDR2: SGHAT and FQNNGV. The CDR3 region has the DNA TGTGCCAGCAGCTTAGGGCCCGGGAACAGGGAGGGGGAGACCCAGTACTTC. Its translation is CASSLGPGNREGETQYF. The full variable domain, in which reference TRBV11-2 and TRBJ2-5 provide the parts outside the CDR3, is EAGVAQSPRYKIIEKRQSVAFWCNPISGHATLYWYQQILGQGPKLLIQFQNNGVVDDSQLPKDRFSAERLKGVDSTLKIQPAKLEDSAVYLCASSLGPGNREGETQYFGPGTRLLVL.

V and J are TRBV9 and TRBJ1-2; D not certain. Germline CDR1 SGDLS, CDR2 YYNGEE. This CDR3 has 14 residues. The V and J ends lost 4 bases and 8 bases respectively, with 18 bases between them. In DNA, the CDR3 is TGTGCCAGCAGCACCCCGGGCCTTAGGAGGGGCTACACCTTC. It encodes CASSTPGLRRGYTF.

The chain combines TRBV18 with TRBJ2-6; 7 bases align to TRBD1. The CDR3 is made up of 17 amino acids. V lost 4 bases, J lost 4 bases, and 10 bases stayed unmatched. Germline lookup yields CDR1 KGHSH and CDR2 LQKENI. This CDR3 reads CASSQNRGSGGANVLTF. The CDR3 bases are TGTGCCAGCTCACAGAACAGGGGATCGGGCGGGGCCAACGTCCTGACTTTC.

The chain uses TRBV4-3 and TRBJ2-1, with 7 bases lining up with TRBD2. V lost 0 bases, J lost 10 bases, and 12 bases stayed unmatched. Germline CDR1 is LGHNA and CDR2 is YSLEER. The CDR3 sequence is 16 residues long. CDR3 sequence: CASSQDWGGVKGEQFF. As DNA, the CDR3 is TGCGCCAGCAGCCAAGACTGGGGGGGGGTCAAAGGGGAGCAGTTCTTC.

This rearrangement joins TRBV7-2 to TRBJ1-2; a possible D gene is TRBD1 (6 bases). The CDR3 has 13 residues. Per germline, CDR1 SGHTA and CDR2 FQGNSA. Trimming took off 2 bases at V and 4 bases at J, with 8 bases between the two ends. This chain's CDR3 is CASSLRTAYGYTF. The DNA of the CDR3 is TGTGCCAGCAGCTTAAGGACAGCCTATGGCTACACCTTC.

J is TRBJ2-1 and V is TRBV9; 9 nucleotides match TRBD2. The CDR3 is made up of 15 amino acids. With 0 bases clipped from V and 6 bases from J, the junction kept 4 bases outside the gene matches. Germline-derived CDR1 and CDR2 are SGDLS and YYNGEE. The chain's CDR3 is CASSVEGGGANEQFF. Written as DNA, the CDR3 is TGTGCCAGCAGCGTAGAGGGCGGGGGGGCCAATGAGCAGTTCTTC.

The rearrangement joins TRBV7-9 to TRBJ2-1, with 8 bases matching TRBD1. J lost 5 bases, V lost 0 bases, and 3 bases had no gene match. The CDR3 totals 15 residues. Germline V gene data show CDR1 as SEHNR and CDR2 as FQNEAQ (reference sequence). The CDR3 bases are TGTGCCAGCAGCTTAGCTCGGACAGGGAACAATGAGCAGTTCTTC. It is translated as CASSLARTGNNEQFF.